Presented here are 11 T cell receptor beta chains from one specimen sequenced in a study of Ad26.COV2.S vaccination and SARS-CoV-2 variants. Clones were read by immunoSEQ multiplex PCR, and TCRdb kept only the in-frame ones, dropping some. The table records about 390,000 clones, 92% of them present only once. Treatment of the sample: around 19 received Ad26.COV2.S at low or high dose, single or two shots; several received placebo; per-sample allocation not given. On day 63 after the first injection, vaccine and placebo recipients gave samples. The material sequenced was peripheral blood, taken in a trial of Ad26.COV2.S vaccine versus placebo. The origin of the receptors is a person between 18 and 59 years old who received the Ad26.COV2.S COVID-19 vaccine or a placebo.

The chain links TRBV9 to TRBJ1-4, with a possible D match to TRBD1 (6 bases). In germline, CDR1 is SGDLS, CDR2 YYNGEE. This CDR3 has 18 amino acids. With 0 bases removed from V and 3 bases from J, the gap between germline ends came to 18 bases. The CDR3 DNA is TGTGCCAGCAGCGTAGAGGCAGGGGTAATCGGGGCTAATGAAAAACTGTTTTTT. Protein sequence: CASSVEAGVIGANEKLFF.

The chain links TRBV2 to TRBJ2-3; 7 bases match TRBD2. Germline values: CDR1 SNHLY, CDR2 FYNNEI. The CDR3 is 17 amino acids. J was trimmed by 2 bases and V by 3 bases; bases with no gene match: 11. The DNA of the CDR3 is TGTGCCAGCAGTGATGCTCCTAGCGGACGTCACACAGATACGCAGTATTTT. It specifies CASSDAPSGRHTDTQYF.

This chain uses TRBV11-2 with TRBJ2-7; 8 bases line up with TRBD2. The V and J ends lost 3 bases and 2 bases, in that order; junction bases with no gene match: 6. Germline loops: CDR1 SGHAT, CDR2 FQNNGV. The CDR3 is 15 residues long. The CDR3 sequence: CASSFISGAPYEQYF. The CDR3, as DNA: TGTGCCAGCAGCTTCATTAGCGGGGCGCCCTACGAGCAGTACTTC.

This chain links TRBV30 with TRBJ2-5, with unresolved D. Between the trimmed V and J ends, which lost 1 base and 1 base, there was a span of 10 bases. CDR3 length: 14 residues. The germline CDR1 and CDR2 sequences are GTSNPN and SVGIG (reference sequence). CDR3 sequence: CAWSGPGLQETQYF. The CDR3 nucleotides read TGTGCCTGGAGTGGACCGGGTCTCCAAGAGACCCAGTACTTC. The entire variable domain, with the rest obtained from reference TRBV30 and TRBJ2-5, is as follows: SQTIHQWPATLVQPVGSPLSLECTVEGTSNPNLYWYRQAAGRGLQLLFYSVGIGQISSEVPQNLSASRPQDRQFILSSKKLLLSDSGFYLCAWSGPGLQETQYFGPGTRLLVL.

The genes are TRBV27 and TRBJ2-7, with D maybe TRBD1 (6 bases). The germline V gene has CDR1 MNHEY and CDR2 SMNVEV (reference sequence). The CDR3 covers 15 residues. V was shortened by 3 bases and J by 2 bases, with 14 bases between the two germline ends. The DNA for the CDR3 is TGTGCCAGCAGTTTTATCTCCCGACAGGCCTACGAGCAGTACTTC. Its protein is CASSFISRQAYEQYF.

The V and J genes are TRBV7-9 and TRBJ1-4; 10 positions agree with TRBD1. Germline CDR1 SEHNR, CDR2 FQNEAQ (reference sequence). The CDR3 has 15 amino acids. With 5 bases clipped from V and 4 bases from J, the junction kept 4 bases outside the gene matches. The DNA of the CDR3 is TGTGCCAGCAGCGTTAGGACAGGGGGTAATGAAAAACTGTTTTTT. This encodes CASSVRTGGNEKLFF.

The chain recombines TRBV5-1 with TRBJ2-7; possible D gene TRBD2, 5 bases. V lost 3 bases and J 0 bases, leaving 13 bases between the germline ends. Germline V gene lookup returns CDR1 SGHRS and CDR2 YFSETQ. The CDR3 loop spans 15 amino acids. Written as DNA, the CDR3 is TGCGCCAGCAGCTCGAGCGGTCACCTCTCCTACGAGCAGTACTTC. Translated, it gives CASSSSGHLSYEQYF. Supplemented by reference TRBV5-1 and TRBJ2-7, the full variable domain reads KAGVTQTPRYLIKTRGQQVTLSCSPISGHRSVSWYQQTPGQGLQFLFEYFSETQRNKGNFPGRFSGRQFSNSRSEMNVSTLELGDSALYLCASSSSGHLSYEQYFGPGTRLTVT.

J is TRBJ1-2 and V is TRBV9; 11 bases agree with TRBD1. The germline gives CDR1 SGDLS, CDR2 YYNGEE. The V gene end was trimmed by 0 bases and the J gene end by 4 bases; junction bases not matched to a gene: 2. The CDR3 is 15 residues long. The CDR3 is CASSVGTGGSYGYTF. The CDR3 DNA reads as TGTGCCAGCAGCGTAGGGACAGGGGGCAGCTATGGCTACACCTTC.

The chain recombines TRBV11-2 with TRBJ1-3; the D gene is possibly TRBD1 (5 bases). Germline loops: CDR1 SGHAT, CDR2 FQNNGV. The V end was cut by 0 bases, the J end by 0 bases, with 12 bases between. This CDR3 has 17 amino acids. CDR3 bases: TGTGCCAGCAGCTTAGATCGCGCCAGGGACTCTGGAAACACCATATATTTT. It specifies CASSLDRARDSGNTIYF.

DNA for the CDR3: TGCGCCAGCAGCCAAGATAAAATGAGGTTGACTTACACAGATACGCAGTATTTT. As protein: CASSQDKMRLTYTDTQYF. The chain joins TRBV4-3 to TRBJ2-3; D gene ambiguous. CDR3 length: 18 residues. From germline, CDR1 is LGHNA and CDR2 YSLEER. Deletions cut 0 bases from V and 2 bases from J, with 18 bases between.

Worth noting for this clone: The identical CDR3 is also encoded by other nucleotide sequences in the sample. The rearrangement links TRBV18 to TRBJ2-2; no reliable D call. The germline CDR1 and CDR2 sequences are KGHSH and LQKENI. V was trimmed by 6 bases and J by 3 bases, leaving 5 bases between them. CDR3 length: 12 amino acids. In nucleotides, the CDR3 is TGTGCCAGCTCGTCAGACACCGGGGAGCTGTTTTTT. Translated, it gives CASSSDTGELFF. The whole variable domain, remainder taken from reference TRBV18 and TRBJ2-2, is NAGVMQNPRHLVRRRGQEARLRCSPMKGHSHVYWYRQLPEEGLKFMVYLQKENIIDESGMPKERFSAEFPKEGPSILRIQQVVRGDSAAYFCASSSDTGELFFGEGSRLTVL.